This T cell receptor (beta chain) was sequenced for a study of CD8 T cells in ankylosing spondylitis. Whole-study results and caveats: Significant enrichment of disease-linked clones was reported in matched ankylosing spondylitis synovial fluid.

TCRdb analysed the 5' RACE reads with MiXCR anew, one entry per CDR3 protein. The sample holds under 300,000 distinct CDR3 sequences, about 10% seen once. The CDR3 contains 15 residues. V was clipped by 6 bases and J by 3 bases; unmatched bases: 6. This clonotype turned up a few times. Its target is not known. The sequenced sample consisted of blood, either unsorted or a sorted T cell fraction (not recorded which). V is TRBV12-3 or TRBV12-4 and J is TRBJ2-2; 8 bases align to TRBD1. The source of this sequence is a male donor with ankylosing spondylitis or in good health (not recorded which). The chain's CDR3 is CASSLRGLDTGELFF. The DNA for the CDR3 is TGTGCCAGCAGCCTCAGGGGGCTCGACACCGGGGAGCTGTTTTTT.